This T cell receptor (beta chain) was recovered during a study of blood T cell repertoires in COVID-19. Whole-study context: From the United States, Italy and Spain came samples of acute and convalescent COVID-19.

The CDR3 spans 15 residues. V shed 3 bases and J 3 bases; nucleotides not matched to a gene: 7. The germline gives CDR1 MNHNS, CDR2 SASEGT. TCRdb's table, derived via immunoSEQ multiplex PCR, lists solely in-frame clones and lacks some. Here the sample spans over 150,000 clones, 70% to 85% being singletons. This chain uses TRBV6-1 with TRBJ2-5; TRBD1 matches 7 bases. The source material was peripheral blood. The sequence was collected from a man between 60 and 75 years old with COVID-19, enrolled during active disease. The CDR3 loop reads CASSDRDRDKETQYF. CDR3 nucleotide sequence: TGTGCCAGCAGTGACCGGGACAGAGATAAAGAGACCCAGTACTTC.